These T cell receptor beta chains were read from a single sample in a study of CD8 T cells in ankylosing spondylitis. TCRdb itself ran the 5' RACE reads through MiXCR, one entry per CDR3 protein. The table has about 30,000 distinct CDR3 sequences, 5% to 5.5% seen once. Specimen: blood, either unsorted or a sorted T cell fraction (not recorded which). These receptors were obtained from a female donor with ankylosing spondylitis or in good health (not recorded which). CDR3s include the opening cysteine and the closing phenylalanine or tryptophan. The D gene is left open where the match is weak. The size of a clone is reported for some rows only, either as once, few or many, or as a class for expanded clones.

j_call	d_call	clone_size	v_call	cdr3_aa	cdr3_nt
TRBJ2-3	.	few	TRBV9	CASSGRDLRTDTQYF	TGTGCCAGCAGCGGACGGGACCTCCGCACAGATACGCAGTATTTT
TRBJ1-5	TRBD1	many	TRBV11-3	CASSPKGQGVNQPQHF	TGTGCCAGCAGCCCAAAGGGACAGGGTGTCAATCAGCCCCAGCATTTT
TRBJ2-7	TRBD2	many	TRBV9	CASSAGREGRYEQYF	TGTGCCAGCAGTGCCGGGCGGGAGGGCCGCTACGAGCAGTACTTC
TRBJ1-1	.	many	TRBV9	CASSVDVFPAEAFF	TGTGCCAGCAGCGTGGACGTATTCCCCGCTGAAGCTTTCTTT
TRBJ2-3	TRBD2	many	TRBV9	CASSVGASGATDTQYF	TGTGCCAGCAGCGTAGGGGCTAGCGGGGCTACAGATACGCAGTATTTT
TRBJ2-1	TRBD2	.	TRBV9	CASSVVSGRANEQFF	TGTGCCAGCAGCGTAGTAAGCGGGAGGGCCAATGAGCAGTTCTTC
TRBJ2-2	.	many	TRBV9	CASSRRQGQNTGELFF	TGTGCCAGCAGCCGGCGGCAGGGACAAAACACCGGGGAGCTGTTTTTT
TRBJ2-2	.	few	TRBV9	CASSVSPQNTGELFF	TGTGCCAGCAGCGTGAGCCCTCAGAACACCGGGGAGCTGTTTTTT
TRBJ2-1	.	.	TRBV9	CASSVGLGAFINEQFF	TGTGCCAGCAGCGTAGGGTTGGGGGCGTTCATCAATGAGCAGTTCTTC
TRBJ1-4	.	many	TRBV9	CASSVEARGEEKLFF	TGTGCCAGCAGCGTAGAGGCCAGGGGTGAGGAAAAACTGTTTTTT
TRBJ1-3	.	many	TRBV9	CASSVDPGSGNTIYF	TGTGCCAGCAGCGTAGATCCGGGCTCTGGAAACACCATATATTTT
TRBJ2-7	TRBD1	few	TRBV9	CASSLGQGGYEQYF	TGTGCCAGCAGCCTTGGACAGGGGGGGTACGAGCAGTACTTC
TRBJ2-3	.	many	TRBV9	CASSVAAGRGTDTQYF	TGTGCCAGCAGCGTAGCTGCGGGGCGGGGCACAGATACGCAGTATTTT
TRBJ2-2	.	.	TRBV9	CASSVVTGELFF	TGTGCCAGCAGCGTAGTGACCGGGGAGCTGTTTTTT
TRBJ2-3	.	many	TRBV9	CASSSQGEMAQYF	TGTGCCAGCAGCTCCCAGGGTGAGATGGCGCAGTATTTT
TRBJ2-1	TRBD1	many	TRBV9	CASSFQTGSDEQFF	TGTGCCAGCAGCTTCCAGACAGGGTCCGATGAGCAGTTCTTC
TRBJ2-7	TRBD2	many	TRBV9	CASSAGLDSYEQYF	TGTGCCAGCAGCGCGGGACTAGACTCCTACGAGCAGTACTTC
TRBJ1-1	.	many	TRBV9	CASSSQMNTEAFF	TGTGCCAGCAGCTCACAGATGAACACTGAAGCTTTCTTT
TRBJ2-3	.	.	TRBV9	CASSAEGPTITQYF	TGTGCCAGCAGCGCCGAGGGACCCACCATTACGCAGTATTTT
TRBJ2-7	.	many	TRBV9	CASSAQTGYEQYF	TGTGCCAGCAGCGCCCAGACAGGCTACGAGCAGTACTTC
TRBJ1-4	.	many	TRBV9	CASSVGSGGGTNEKLFF	TGTGCCAGCAGCGTAGGGTCCGGGGGGGGAACTAATGAAAAACTGTTTTTT
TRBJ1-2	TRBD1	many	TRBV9	CASSPDMGQGYNGYTF	TGTGCCAGCAGCCCAGATATGGGACAGGGTTATAATGGCTACACCTTC
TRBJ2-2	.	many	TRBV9	CASSVGQRGFGELFF	TGTGCCAGCAGCGTGGGCCAAAGAGGCTTCGGGGAGCTGTTTTTT
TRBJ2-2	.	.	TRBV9	CASSGKIGTNTGELFF	TGTGCCAGCAGCGGAAAAATCGGGACAAACACCGGGGAGCTGTTTTTT
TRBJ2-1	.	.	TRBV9	CASSGTGGEQFF	TGTGCCAGCAGCGGGACCGGAGGTGAGCAGTTCTTC
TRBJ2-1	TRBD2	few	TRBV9	CASSNPGREKTRNEQFF	TGTGCCAGCAGCAATCCTGGGCGGGAGAAAACGCGGAATGAGCAGTTCTTC
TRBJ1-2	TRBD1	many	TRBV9	CASSVGTVYGYTF	TGTGCCAGCAGCGTCGGGACAGTCTATGGCTACACCTTC
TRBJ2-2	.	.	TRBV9	CASRTGTSIGELFF	TGTGCCAGCAGGACCGGGACGAGTATCGGGGAGCTGTTTTTT
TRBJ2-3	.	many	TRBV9	CASSVVGRHSTQPDTQYF	TGTGCCAGCAGCGTAGTGGGAAGGCACTCCACTCAACCAGATACGCAGTATTTT
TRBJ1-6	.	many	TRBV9	CASSVGGEHVSPLHF	TGTGCCAGCAGCGTAGGAGGGGAACACGTTTCACCCCTCCACTTT
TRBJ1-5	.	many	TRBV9	CASSQGLNQPQHF	TGTGCCAGCAGTCAGGGATTAAATCAGCCCCAGCATTTT
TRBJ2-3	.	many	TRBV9	CASSAQSGADTQYF	TGTGCCAGCAGCGCACAAAGTGGGGCAGATACGCAGTATTTT
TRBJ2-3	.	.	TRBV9	CASSVGLPSTDTQYF	TGTGCCAGCAGCGTAGGATTACCTAGCACAGATACGCAGTATTTT
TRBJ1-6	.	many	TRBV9	CASSVEPHNSPLHF	TGTGCCAGCAGCGTAGAGCCTCATAATTCACCCCTCCACTTT
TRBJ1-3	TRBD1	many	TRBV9	CASSLLDRSYGNTIYF	TGTGCCAGCAGCTTACTGGACAGGTCCTATGGAAACACCATATATTTT
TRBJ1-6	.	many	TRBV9	CASSVDREPYNSPLHF	TGTGCCAGCAGCGTGGACCGGGAACCCTATAATTCACCCCTCCACTTT
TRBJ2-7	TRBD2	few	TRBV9	CASSVGVAGGPNEQYF	TGTGCCAGCAGCGTAGGGGTAGCGGGAGGGCCCAACGAGCAGTACTTC
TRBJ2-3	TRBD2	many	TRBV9	CASSASAGDPLTQYF	TGTGCCAGCAGCGCTTCAGCGGGGGATCCCCTTACGCAGTATTTT
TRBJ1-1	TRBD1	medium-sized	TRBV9	CASSGRTGRSEAFF	TGTGCCAGCAGCGGACGGACAGGGCGGAGTGAAGCTTTCTTT
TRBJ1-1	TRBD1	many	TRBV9	CASSQGQTMNTEAFF	TGTGCCAGCAGCCAGGGACAGACCATGAACACTGAAGCTTTCTTT
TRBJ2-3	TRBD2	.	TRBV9	CASSVGLAGLTDTQYF	TGTGCCAGCAGCGTAGGACTAGCGGGGCTCACAGATACGCAGTATTTT